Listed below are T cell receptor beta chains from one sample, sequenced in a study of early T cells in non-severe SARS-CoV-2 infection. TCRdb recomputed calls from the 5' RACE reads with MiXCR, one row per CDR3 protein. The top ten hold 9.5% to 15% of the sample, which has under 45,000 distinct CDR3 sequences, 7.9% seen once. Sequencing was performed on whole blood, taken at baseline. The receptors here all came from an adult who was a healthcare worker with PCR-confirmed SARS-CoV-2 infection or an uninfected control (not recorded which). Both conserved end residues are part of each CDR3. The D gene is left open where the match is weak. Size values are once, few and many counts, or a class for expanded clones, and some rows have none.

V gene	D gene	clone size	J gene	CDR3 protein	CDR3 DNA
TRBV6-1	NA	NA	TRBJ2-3	CASNEGGGETDTQYF	TGTGCCAGCAACGAAGGGGGAGGGGAGACAGATACGCAGTATTTT
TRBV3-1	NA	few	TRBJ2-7	CASSQRGIDEQYF	TGTGCCAGCAGCCAACGGGGAATAGACGAGCAGTACTTC
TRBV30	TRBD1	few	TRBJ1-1	CASRTGSFTEAFF	TGTGCCAGCCGGACAGGGTCATTCACTGAAGCTTTCTTT
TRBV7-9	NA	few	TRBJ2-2	CASSFGMNTGELFF	TGTGCCAGCAGCTTTGGGATGAACACCGGGGAGCTGTTTTTT
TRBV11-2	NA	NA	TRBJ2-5	CATEETDGQETQYF	TGTGCCACTGAAGAGACGGACGGACAAGAGACCCAGTACTTC
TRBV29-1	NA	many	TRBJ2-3	CSVDTDTQYF	TGCAGCGTTGACACAGATACGCAGTATTTT
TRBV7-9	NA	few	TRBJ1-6	CASSQGQLGSPLHF	TGTGCCAGCAGCCAGGGACAATTAGGATCACCCCTCCACTTT
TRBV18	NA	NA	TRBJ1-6	CASSPGFQSPLHF	TGTGCCAGCTCACCAGGGTTTCAATCACCCCTCCACTTT
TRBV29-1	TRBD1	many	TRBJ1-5	CSVIFGTGLYSNQPQHF	TGCAGCGTGATCTTCGGGACAGGCCTATATAGCAATCAGCCCCAGCATTTT
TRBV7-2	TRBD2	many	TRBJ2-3	CASRRLAGTFSTDTQYF	TGTGCCAGCAGAAGACTAGCGGGGACCTTTAGCACAGATACGCAGTATTTT
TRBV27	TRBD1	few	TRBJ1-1	CASSPRGLGTEAFF	TGTGCCAGCAGTCCCAGGGGGCTAGGCACTGAAGCTTTCTTT
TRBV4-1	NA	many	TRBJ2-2	CASSWDGANTGELFF	TGCGCCAGCAGCTGGGACGGCGCGAACACCGGGGAGCTGTTTTTT
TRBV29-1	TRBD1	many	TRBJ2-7	CSARPGQGGNAQYF	TGCAGCGCAAGACCGGGACAGGGAGGGAACGCGCAGTACTTC
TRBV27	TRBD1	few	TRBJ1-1	CASSSRRDRGNTEAFF	TGTGCCAGCAGTTCTCGCCGGGACAGGGGAAACACTGAAGCTTTCTTT
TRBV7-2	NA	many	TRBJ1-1	CASSLEPEGLREAFF	TGTGCCAGCAGCTTAGAACCCGAAGGGCTTCGCGAAGCTTTCTTT
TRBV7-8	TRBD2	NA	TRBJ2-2	CASSPGLAGGELFF	TGTGCCAGCAGCCCCGGACTAGCGGGCGGGGAGCTTTTTTTT
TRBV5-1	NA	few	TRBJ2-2	CASSLARGVRSNTGELFF	TGCGCCAGCAGCTTGGCCCGCGGGGTGCGGTCGAACACCGGGGAGCTGTTTTTT
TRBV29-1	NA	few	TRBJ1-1	CSVHRDIGTEAFF	TGCAGCGTTCACCGGGACATTGGGACTGAAGCTTTCTTT
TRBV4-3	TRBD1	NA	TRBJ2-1	CASGWATGGNNEQFF	TGCGCCAGCGGATGGGCGACAGGGGGGAACAATGAGCAGTTCTTC
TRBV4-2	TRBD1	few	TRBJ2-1	CASSHLNRGQSYNEQFF	TGTGCCAGCAGCCATTTGAACAGGGGGCAGTCCTACAATGAGCAGTTCTTC
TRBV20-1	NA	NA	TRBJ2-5	CSGAPVASQETQYF	TGCAGCGGGGCCCCCGTGGCCTCCCAAGAGACCCAGTACTTC
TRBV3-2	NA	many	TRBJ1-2	CASSQDLAALNYGYTF	TGTGCCAGCAGCCAAGATCTCGCAGCTCTTAACTATGGCTACACCTTC
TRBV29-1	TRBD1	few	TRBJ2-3	CSVETYDRVSVDTQYF	TGCAGCGTTGAGACTTACGACAGGGTTTCGGTCGATACGCAGTATTTT
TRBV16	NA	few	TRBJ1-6	CASSPTHVIPPLHF	TGTGCCAGCAGCCCGACCCATGTAATTCCCCCCCTCCACTTT
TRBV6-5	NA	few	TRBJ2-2	CASTPAWGPIGELFF	TGTGCCAGCACCCCTGCGTGGGGGCCGATCGGGGAGCTGTTTTTT
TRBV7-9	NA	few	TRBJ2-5	CASINGGSGETQYF	TGTGCCAGCATCAATGGGGGATCGGGAGAGACCCAGTACTTC
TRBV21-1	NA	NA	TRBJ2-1	CASSNRDAYNEQFF	TGTGCCAGCAGCAACCGGGACGCTTACAATGAGCAGTTCTTC
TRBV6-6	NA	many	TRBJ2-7	CASRQGPRVQYF	TGTGCCAGCAGACAGGGACCGCGCGTACAGTACTTC
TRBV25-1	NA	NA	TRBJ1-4	CASSGGEKLFF	TGTGCCAGCAGTGGGGGGGAAAAACTGTTTTTT
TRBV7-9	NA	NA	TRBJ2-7	CASSLLVDGEQYF	TGTGCCAGCAGCTTACTGGTGGATGGCGAGCAGTACTTC
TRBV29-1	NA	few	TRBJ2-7	CSVEDQHEQYF	TGCAGCGTTGAGGATCAGCACGAGCAGTACTTC
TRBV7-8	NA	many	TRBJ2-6	CASRLSGAGANVLTF	TGTGCCAGCAGACTTAGTGGGGCTGGGGCCAACGTCCTGACTTTC
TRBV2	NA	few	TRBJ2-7	CASRGTDHYEQYF	TGTGCCAGCAGGGGGACGGACCACTACGAGCAGTACTTC
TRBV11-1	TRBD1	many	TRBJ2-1	CASTPGTGSSYNEQFF	TGTGCCAGCACCCCCGGGACAGGTAGCTCCTACAATGAGCAGTTCTTC
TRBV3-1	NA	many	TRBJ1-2	CASSQAANYGYTF	TGTGCCAGCAGCCAAGCAGCTAACTATGGCTACACCTTC
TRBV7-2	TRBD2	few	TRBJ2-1	CASSLVGGGSYNEQFF	TGTGCCAGCAGCTTAGTCGGCGGGGGTTCCTACAATGAGCAGTTCTTC
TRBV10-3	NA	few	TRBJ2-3	CAINTGTQFSTDTQYF	TGTGCCATCAACACCGGGACGCAATTTAGCACAGATACGCAGTATTTT
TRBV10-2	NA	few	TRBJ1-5	CASSGGNQPQHF	TGCGCCAGCAGTGGGGGCAATCAGCCCCAGCATTTT
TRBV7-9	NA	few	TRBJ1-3	CASSILTGGNTIYF	TGTGCCAGCAGCATCTTGACAGGTGGAAACACCATATATTTT
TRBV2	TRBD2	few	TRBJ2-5	CASSPGLAGPQETQYF	TGTGCCAGCAGTCCGGGACTAGCGGGGCCCCAAGAGACCCAGTACTTC
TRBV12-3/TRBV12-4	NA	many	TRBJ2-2	CASSFWIGELFF	TGTGCCAGCAGTTTTTGGATCGGGGAGCTGTTTTTT
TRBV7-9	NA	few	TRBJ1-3	CASSLEGNTIYF	TGTGCCAGCAGCTTAGAAGGGAACACCATATATTTT
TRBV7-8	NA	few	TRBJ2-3	CASSLSFFTDTQYF	TGTGCCAGCAGCTTAAGCTTCTTCACAGATACGCAGTATTTT
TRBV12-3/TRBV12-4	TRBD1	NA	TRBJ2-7	CASSPQGTLSYEQYF	TGTGCCAGCAGTCCACAGGGGACCCTCTCCTACGAGCAGTACTTC
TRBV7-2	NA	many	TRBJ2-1	CASSFPGPISYNEQFF	TGTGCCAGCAGCTTCCCGGGACCGATCTCCTACAATGAGCAGTTCTTC
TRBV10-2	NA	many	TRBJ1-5	CASSFYSTPPTDQPQHF	TGCGCCAGCAGTTTTTACTCGACGCCTCCCACCGATCAGCCCCAGCATTTT
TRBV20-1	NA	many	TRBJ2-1	CSATLGEQFF	TGCAGTGCTACACTGGGCGAGCAGTTCTTC
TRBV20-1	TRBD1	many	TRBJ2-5	CSATRDRGEETQYF	TGCAGTGCTACCCGGGACAGGGGCGAAGAGACCCAGTACTTC
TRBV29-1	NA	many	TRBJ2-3	CSGSRGPGGTDTQYF	TGCAGCGGTTCCAGGGGCCCCGGGGGCACAGATACGCAGTATTTT
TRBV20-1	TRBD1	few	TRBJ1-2	CSAKMGQGSTNYGYTF	TGCAGTGCTAAGATGGGACAGGGATCAACTAACTATGGCTACACCTTC
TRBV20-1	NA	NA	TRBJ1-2	CSAKERGNSYGYTF	TGCAGTGCTAAAGAGCGCGGAAACTCATACGGCTACACCTTC
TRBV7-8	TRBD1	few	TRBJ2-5	CASSLGTGDTETQYF	TGTGCCAGCAGCTTGGGGACAGGGGATACAGAGACCCAGTACTTC
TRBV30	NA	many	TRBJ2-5	CAWGSPGLPQYF	TGTGCCTGGGGCTCCCCAGGGCTGCCCCAGTACTTC
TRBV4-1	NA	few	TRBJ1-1	CASSQDPGIPNTEAFF	TGCGCCAGCAGCCAAGATCCTGGCATACCGAACACTGAAGCTTTCTTT
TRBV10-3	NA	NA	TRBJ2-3	CAISLDTDTQYF	TGTGCCATCAGTCTAGATACAGATACGCAGTATTTT